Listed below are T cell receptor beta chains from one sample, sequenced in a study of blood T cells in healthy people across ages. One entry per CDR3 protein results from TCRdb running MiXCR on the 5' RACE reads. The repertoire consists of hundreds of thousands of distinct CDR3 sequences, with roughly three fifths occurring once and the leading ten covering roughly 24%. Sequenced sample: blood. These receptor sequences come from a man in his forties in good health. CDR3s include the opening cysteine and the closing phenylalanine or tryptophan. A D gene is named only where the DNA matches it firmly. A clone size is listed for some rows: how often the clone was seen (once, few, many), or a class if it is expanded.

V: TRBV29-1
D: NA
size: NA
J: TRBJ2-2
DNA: TGCAGCGTTGCCGGAACCGGGGAGCTGTTTTTT
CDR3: CSVAGTGELFF

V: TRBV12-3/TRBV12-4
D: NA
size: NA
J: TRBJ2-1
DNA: TGTGCCAGCAGTTTCCCAGGGAGCAATGAGCAGTTCTTC
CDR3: CASSFPGSNEQFF

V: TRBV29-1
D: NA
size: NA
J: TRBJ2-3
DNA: TGCAGCGTTGGGGGGGGCGGGAGAACAGATACGCAGTATTTT
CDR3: CSVGGGGRTDTQYF

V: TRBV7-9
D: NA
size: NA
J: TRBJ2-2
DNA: TGTGCCAGCGCAGGGCCCACGAACACCGGGGAGCTGTTTTTT
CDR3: CASAGPTNTGELFF

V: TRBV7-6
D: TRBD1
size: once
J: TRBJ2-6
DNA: TGTGCCAGCAGTTCCACAGGGGGCGCAGGCTACTCTGGGGCCAACGTCCTGACTTTC
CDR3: CASSSTGGAGYSGANVLTF

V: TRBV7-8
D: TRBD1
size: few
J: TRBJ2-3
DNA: TGTGCCAGCAGCTTATACAGGGGAACAGATACGCAGTATTTT
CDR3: CASSLYRGTDTQYF

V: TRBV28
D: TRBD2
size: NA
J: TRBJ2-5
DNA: TGTGCCAGCAGTTTATCACGCGGGGGGGCAGAGACCCAGTACTTC
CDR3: CASSLSRGGAETQYF

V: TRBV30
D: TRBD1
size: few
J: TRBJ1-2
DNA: TGTGCCTGGAGGGGGGACAGACTTAACTATGGCTACACCTTC
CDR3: CAWRGDRLNYGYTF

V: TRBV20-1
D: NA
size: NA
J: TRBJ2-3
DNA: TGCAGTGCCGGGATAACAGATACGCAGTATTTT
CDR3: CSAGITDTQYF

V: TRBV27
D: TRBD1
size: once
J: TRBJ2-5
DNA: TGTGCCAGCTTCGGACAGGGGTTCTACAATGAGCAGTACTTC
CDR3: CASFGQGFYNEQYF

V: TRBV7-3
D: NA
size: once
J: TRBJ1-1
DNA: TGTGCCAGCAGCTTAAATGGCGATGAAGCTTTCTTT
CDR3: CASSLNGDEAFF

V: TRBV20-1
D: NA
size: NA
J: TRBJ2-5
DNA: TGCAGTGCTAGAGACCTTGTCGCGGCAGAGACCCAGTACTTC
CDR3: CSARDLVAAETQYF

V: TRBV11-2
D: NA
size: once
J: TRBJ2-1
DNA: TGTGCCAGCAGCCGGGACAACTATTTTGAGCAGTTCTTC
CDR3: CASSRDNYFEQFF

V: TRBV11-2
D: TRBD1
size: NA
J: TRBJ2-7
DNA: TGTGCCAGCAGCTTACAAACCATCCGGGACAGGGGATCATACGAGCAGTACTTC
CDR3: CASSLQTIRDRGSYEQYF

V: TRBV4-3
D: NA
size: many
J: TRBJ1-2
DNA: TGCGCCAGCAGCCAAGATGAGGGAAACTATGGCTACACCTTC
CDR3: CASSQDEGNYGYTF

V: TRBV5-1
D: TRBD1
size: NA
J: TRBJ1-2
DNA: TGCGCCAGCAGTTATCGACAGGGGAGAAACTATGGCTACACCTTC
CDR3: CASSYRQGRNYGYTF

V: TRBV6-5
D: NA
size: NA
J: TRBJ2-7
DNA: TGTGCCAGCAGTGAACAGTGGGGGCTCGCCTACGAGCAGTACTTC
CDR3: CASSEQWGLAYEQYF

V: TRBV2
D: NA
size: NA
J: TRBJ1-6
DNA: TGTGCCAGCCGGGGGGGCACAAATTCACCCCTCCACTTT
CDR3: CASRGGTNSPLHF

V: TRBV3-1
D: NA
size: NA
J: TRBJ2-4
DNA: TGTACCAGCAGCCAAGGGAGCAAAAACATTCAGTACTTC
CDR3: CTSSQGSKNIQYF

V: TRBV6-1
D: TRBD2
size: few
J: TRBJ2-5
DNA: TGTGCCAGCAGAAGCGGACTAGCGGGGATGGGTGAGACCCAGTACTTC
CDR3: CASRSGLAGMGETQYF

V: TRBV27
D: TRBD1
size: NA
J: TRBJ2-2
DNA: TGTGCCAGCAGGCGCCCCGACAGGGACACCGGGGAGCTGTTTTTT
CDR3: CASRRPDRDTGELFF

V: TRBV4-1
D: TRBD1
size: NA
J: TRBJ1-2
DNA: TGCGCCAGCAGGGGGTCATGCGGGACAGAGCGCAGCTATGGCTACACCTTC
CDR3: CASRGSCGTERSYGYTF

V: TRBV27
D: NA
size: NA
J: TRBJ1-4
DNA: TGTGCCAGCACGAACACCGGGGCACCTAATGAAAAACTGTTTTTT
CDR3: CASTNTGAPNEKLFF

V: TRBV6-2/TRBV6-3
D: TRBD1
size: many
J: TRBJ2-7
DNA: TGTGCCAGCAGATGGGACAGCCTCTACGAGCAGTACTTC
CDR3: CASRWDSLYEQYF

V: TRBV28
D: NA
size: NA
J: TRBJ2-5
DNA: TGTGCCAGCAGTTTCCCCTTGTCCCTTGTCCGGAGGCCCCAGGAGACCCAGTACTTC
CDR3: CASSFPLSLVRRPQETQYF

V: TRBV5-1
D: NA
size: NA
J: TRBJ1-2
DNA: TGCGCCAGCAGCTTGGCGAGAACGGGACAAGGGGGGAAGAACTATGGCTACACCTTC
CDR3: CASSLARTGQGGKNYGYTF

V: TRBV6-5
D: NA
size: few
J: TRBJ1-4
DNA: TGTGCCAGCGGGCAGATTAATGAAAAACTGTTTTTT
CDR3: CASGQINEKLFF

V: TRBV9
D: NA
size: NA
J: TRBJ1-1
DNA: TGTGCCAGCAGCACAGCGAACACTGAAGCTTTCTTT
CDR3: CASSTANTEAFF